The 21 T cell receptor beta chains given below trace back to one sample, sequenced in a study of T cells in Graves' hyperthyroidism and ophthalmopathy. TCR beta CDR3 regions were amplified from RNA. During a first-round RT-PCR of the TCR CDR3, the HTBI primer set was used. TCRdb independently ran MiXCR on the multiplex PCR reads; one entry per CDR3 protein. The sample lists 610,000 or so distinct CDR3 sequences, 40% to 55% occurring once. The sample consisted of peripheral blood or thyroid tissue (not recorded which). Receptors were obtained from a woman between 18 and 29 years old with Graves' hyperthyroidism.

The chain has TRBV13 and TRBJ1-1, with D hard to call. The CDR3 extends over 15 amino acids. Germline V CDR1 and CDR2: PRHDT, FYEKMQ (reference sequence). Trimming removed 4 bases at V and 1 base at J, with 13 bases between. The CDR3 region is CASSSPVTKNTEAFF. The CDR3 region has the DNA TGTGCCAGCAGCTCACCGGTGACGAAGAACACTGAAGCTTTCTTT.

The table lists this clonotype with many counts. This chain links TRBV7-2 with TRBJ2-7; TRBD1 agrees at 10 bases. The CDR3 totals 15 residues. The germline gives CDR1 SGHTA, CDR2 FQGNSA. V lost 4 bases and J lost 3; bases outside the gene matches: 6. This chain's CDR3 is CASSSRQGADYEQYF. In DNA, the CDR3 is TGTGCCAGCAGCTCCCGACAGGGGGCTGACTACGAGCAGTACTTC.

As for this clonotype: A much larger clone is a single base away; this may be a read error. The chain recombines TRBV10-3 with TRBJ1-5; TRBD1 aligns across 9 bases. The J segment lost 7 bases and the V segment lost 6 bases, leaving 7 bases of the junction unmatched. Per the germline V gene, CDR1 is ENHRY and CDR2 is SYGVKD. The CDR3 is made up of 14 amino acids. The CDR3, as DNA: TGTGCCATCAGGACGGACAGGGGTGAGCAGCCCCAGCATTTT. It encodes CAIRTDRGEQPQHF.

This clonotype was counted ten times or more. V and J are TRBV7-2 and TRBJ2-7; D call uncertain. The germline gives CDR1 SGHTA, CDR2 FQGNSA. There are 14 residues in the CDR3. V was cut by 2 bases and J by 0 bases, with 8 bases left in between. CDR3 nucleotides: TGTGCCAGCAGCTTAAGTGGTTTCTCCTACGAGCAGTACTTC. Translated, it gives CASSLSGFSYEQYF.

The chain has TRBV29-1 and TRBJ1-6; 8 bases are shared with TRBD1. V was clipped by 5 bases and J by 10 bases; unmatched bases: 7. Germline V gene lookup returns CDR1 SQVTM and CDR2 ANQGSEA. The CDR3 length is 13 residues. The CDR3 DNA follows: TGCAGCGTTTTCCCGGGACAGGCCTCACCCCTCCACTTT. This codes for CSVFPGQASPLHF.

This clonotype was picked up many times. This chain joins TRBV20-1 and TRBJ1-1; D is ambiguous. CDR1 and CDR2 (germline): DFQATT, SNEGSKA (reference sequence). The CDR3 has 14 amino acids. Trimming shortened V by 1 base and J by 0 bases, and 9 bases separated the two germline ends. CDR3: CSARVPPLNTEAFF. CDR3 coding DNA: TGCAGTGCTAGAGTCCCCCCACTGAACACTGAAGCTTTCTTT.

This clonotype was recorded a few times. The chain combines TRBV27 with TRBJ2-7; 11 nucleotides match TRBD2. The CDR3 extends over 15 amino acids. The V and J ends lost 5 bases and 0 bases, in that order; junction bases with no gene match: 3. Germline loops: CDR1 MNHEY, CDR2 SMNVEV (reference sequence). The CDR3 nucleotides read TGTGCCAGCAGTCGGACTAGCGGGTACTCCTACGAGCAGTACTTC. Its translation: CASSRTSGYSYEQYF.

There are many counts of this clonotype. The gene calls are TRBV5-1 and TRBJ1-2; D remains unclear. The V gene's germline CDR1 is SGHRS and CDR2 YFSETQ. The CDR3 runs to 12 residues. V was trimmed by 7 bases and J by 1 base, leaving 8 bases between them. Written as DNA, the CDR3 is TGCGCCAGCGGCTACTTTAACTATGGCTACACCTTC. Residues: CASGYFNYGYTF.

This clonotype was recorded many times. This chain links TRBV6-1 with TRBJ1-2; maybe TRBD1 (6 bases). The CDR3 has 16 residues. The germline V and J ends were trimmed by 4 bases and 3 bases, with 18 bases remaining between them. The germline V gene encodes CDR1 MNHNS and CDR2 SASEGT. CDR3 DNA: TGTGCCAGCAGTGGCCGGGGACATGGTGCTCACTATGGCTACACCTTC. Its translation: CASSGRGHGAHYGYTF.

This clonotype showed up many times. CDR3 coding DNA: TGCAGTGCTCGCTCTGACAGGGATGGAGGCTACACCTTC. This sequence encodes CSARSDRDGGYTF. V gene TRBV20-1 combines with J gene TRBJ1-2; TRBD1 aligns across 7 bases. The V gene end was trimmed by 5 bases and the J gene end by 8 bases; junction bases not matched to a gene: 11. This CDR3 has 13 amino acids. Per the germline V gene, CDR1 is DFQATT and CDR2 is SNEGSKA (reference sequence).

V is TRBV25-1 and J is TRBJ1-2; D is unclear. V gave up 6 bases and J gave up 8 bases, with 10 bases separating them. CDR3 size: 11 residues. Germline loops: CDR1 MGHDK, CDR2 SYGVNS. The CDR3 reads CASRAGVGYTF. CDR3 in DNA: TGTGCCAGCAGAGCTGGGGTCGGCTACACCTTC.

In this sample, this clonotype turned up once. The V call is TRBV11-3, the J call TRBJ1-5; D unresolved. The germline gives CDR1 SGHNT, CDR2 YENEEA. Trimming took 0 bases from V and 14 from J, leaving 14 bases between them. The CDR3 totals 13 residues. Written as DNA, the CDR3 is TGTGCCAGCAGCTTAGAGGTCGGCAGCCATGAGCATTTT. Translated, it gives CASSLEVGSHEHF.

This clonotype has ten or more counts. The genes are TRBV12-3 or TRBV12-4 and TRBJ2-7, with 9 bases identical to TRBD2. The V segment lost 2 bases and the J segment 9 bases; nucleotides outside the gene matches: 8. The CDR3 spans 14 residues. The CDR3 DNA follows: TGTGCCAGCAGTTTAACTAGCGGGTCGCCCGGGCAGTACTTC. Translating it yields CASSLTSGSPGQYF.

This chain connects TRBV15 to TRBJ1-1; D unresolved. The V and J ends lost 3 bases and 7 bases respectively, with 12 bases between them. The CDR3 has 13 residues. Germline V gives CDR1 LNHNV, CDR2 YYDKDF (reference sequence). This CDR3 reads CATSSQDFGEAFF. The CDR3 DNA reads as TGTGCCACCAGCAGCCAAGATTTTGGTGAAGCTTTCTTT.

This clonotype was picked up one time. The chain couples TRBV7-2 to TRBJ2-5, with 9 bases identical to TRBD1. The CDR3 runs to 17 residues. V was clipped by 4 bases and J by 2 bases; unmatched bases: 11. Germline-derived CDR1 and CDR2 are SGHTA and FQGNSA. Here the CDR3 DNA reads TGTGCCAGCAGCTCTCGGGACAGGGTGGGGATTCAAGAGACCCAGTACTTC. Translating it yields CASSSRDRVGIQETQYF.

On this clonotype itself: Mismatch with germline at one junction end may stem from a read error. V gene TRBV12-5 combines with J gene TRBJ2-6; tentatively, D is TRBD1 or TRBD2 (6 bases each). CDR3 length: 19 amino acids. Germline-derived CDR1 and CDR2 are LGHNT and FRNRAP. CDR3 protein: CASGLKRADSPSGANVLAF. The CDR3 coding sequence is TGTGCTAGTGGTTTGAAGCGGGCGGACAGTCCCTCTGGGGCCAACGTCCTGGCTTTC.

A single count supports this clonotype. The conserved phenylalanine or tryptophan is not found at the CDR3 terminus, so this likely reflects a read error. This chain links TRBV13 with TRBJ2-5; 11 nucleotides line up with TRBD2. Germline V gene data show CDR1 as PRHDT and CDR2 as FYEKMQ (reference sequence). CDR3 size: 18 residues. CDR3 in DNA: TGTGCCAGCAGCGTAGGGCTAGCGGGAGGTCGGCGGCGGGAGACCCAGTACCTC. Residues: CASSVGLAGGRRRETQYL.

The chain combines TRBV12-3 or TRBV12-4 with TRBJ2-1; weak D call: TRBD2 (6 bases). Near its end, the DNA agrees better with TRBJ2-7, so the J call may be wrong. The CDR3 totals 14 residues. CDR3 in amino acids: CASTTPGTHNEQYF. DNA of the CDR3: TGTGCCAGCACTACCCCCGGGACTCATAATGAGCAGTACTTC.

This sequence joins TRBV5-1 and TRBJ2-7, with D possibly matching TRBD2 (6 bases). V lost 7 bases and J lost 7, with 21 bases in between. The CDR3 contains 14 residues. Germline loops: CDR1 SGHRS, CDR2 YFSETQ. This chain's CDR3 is CASPRDLRRGEQYF. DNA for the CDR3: TGCGCCAGCCCCAGGGACTTGCGGAGAGGGGAGCAGTACTTC.

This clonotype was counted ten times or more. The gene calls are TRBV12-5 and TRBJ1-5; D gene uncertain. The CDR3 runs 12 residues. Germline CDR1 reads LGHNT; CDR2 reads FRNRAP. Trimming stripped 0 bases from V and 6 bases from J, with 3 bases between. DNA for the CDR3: TGTGCTAGTGGTTTGGTAGGTCAGCCCCAGCATTTT. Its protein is CASGLVGQPQHF.

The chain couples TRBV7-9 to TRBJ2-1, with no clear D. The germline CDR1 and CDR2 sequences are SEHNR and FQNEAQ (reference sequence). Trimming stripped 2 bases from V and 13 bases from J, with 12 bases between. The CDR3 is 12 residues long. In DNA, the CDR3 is TGTGCCAGCAGCTTAATTCGCGTCGTCCAGTTCTTC. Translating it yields CASSLIRVVQFF.